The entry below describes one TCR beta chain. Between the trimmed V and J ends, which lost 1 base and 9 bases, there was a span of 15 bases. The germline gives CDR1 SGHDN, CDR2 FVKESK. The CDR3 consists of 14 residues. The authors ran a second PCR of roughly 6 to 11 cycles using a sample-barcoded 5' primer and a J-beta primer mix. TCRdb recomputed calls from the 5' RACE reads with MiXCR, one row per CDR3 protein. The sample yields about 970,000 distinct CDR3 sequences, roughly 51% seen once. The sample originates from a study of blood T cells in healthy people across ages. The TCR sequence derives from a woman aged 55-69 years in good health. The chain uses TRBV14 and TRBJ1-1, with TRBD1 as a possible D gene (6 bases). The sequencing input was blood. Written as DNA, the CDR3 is TGTGCCAGCAGCCAAGGGTTATGGGGGCAAAAAGCTTTCTTT. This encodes CASSQGLWGQKAFF.